In its sample, the clone carrying this TCR beta chain was seen a few times. Antigen unknown. This sample is drawn from a study of beta chain features in type 1 diabetes. Notes on the study in general: It was among patients, rather than healthy donors, that naive, central memory and Treg TCRB repertoires appeared more similar. Type 1 diabetes patients had TCRB CDR3s that were shorter (moderately but significantly so) in all four CD4+ subsets.

The V and J ends lost 1 base and 0 bases respectively, with 10 bases between them. The germline V gene encodes CDR1 LNHDA and CDR2 SQIVND (reference sequence). The CDR3 extends over 16 amino acids. Expressed TCRB transcripts were sequenced because the entire RNA isolate underwent reverse transcription. Naive, central memory and regulatory T cell samples averaged roughly 3.7 million immunoSEQ reads each. Only in-frame clones appear in the TCRdb table, and some are missing; sequencing was by immunoSEQ multiplex PCR. There are 600,000 to 750,000 clones in the sample; about an eighth occur only once, and approximately 0.11% lies in the top ten.

The material sequenced was naive CD4+ T cells from blood. The sequence derives from a man aged 25-45 years with type 1 diabetes. The chain couples TRBV19 to TRBJ2-1, with D possibly being TRBD2 (6 bases). CDR3 bases: TGTGCCAGTAGTATAGTCGGTAGCGGCTCCTACAATGAGCAGTTCTTC. Its protein product is CASSIVGSGSYNEQFF.